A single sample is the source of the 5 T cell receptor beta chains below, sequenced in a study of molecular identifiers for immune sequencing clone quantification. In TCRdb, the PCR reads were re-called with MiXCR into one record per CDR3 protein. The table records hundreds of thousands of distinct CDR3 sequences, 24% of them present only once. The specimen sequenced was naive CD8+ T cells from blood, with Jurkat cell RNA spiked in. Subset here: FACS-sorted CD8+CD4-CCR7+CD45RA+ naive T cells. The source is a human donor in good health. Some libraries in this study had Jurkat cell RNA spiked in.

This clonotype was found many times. The CDR3 reads CASSSPGDAEAFF. The CDR3 DNA follows: TGTGCCAGCAGTTCCCCAGGGGACGCTGAAGCTTTCTTT. The chain combines TRBV12-3 or TRBV12-4 with TRBJ1-1; the D gene is possibly TRBD1 (6 bases). V was pared by 4 bases and J by 6 bases, with 12 bases between. The CDR3 has 13 amino acids.

For the CDR3, the DNA is TGTGCCAGCCAGACAGGGTACAATCAGCCCCAGCATTTT. Encoded protein: CASQTGYNQPQHF. The rearrangement uses TRBV6-5 and TRBJ1-5, with 7 bases lining up with TRBD1. This CDR3 spans 13 amino acids. V dropped 8 bases and J dropped 3; count of bases not matched to a gene: 4. Germline V gene lookup returns CDR1 MNHEY and CDR2 SVGAGI.

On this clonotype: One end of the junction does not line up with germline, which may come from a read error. The CDR3 nucleotides read TGTGCCAGCAGCGAGAGAGCGGGCGACAACCAAGAGCCCCAGTACTTC. It yields the protein CASSERAGDNQEPQYF. The rearrangement links TRBV9 to TRBJ2-5, with a weak D call TRBD2 (6 bases). Germline-derived CDR1 and CDR2 are SGDLS and YYNGEE. This CDR3 comprises 16 residues.

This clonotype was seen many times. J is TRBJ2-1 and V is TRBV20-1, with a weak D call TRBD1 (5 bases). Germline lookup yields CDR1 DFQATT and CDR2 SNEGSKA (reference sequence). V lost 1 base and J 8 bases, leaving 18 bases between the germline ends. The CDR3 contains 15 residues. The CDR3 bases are TGCAGTGCTAGAGGTGACAGTTGGGTTTTATATGAGCAGTTCTTC. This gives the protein CSARGDSWVLYEQFF.

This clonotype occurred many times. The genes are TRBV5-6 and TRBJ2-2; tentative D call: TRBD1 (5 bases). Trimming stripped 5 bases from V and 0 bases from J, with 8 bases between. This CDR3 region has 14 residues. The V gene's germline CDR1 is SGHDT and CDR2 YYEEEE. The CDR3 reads CASSDSANTGELFF. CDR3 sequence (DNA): TGTGCCAGCAGTGACAGTGCGAACACCGGGGAGCTGTTTTTT.